Below, 32 T cell receptor beta chains from the same sample are listed, as sequenced in a study of graft-versus-host responses after intestinal transplantation (dated by TCRdb to the early 2020s). The method was the immunoSEQ multiplex PCR assay. As stored in TCRdb, this immuneACCESS dataset retains in-frame rearrangements with V and J assigned. A fraction of the clones does not appear; measured against another copy, unresolved V genes explain less than half of the discrepancy, and the remainder lacks a known reason. The sample includes tens of thousands of clones, with 95% observed a single time. Of the sample, roughly 0.21% is held by the ten largest clones. This specimen's time point label, per the study, means: cells obtained before transplantation from donor or recipient. Antigens of these TCRs are unknown. Source: unstimulated CD8+ T cells sorted from spleen or lymph node cells, taken before transplant. These receptors were collected from a human donor who was the organ donor for an intestinal transplant.

A word on this clone: The junction shows a germline mismatch at one end, possibly a read error. The chain combines TRBV2 with TRBJ2-7; a weak D match, TRBD2 (7 bases). Germline loops: CDR1 SNHLY, CDR2 FYNNEI. The CDR3 is made up of 14 amino acids. The CDR3 reads CAGRGGPGGGEQYF. The CDR3, as DNA: TGTGCCGGCAGGGGAGGACCCGGGGGAGGGGAGCAGTACTTC.

V usage is TRBV7-3 and J usage is TRBJ1-1; 12 nucleotides line up with TRBD1. This CDR3 is built from 14 residues. V lost 5 bases to trimming and J lost 4 bases; unmatched junction nucleotides: 2. Germline CDR1 reads SGHTA; CDR2 reads FQGTGA. CDR3: CASSPGQGATEAFF. CDR3 nucleotide sequence: TGTGCCAGCAGCCCGGGACAGGGGGCCACTGAAGCTTTCTTT.

A single count supports this clone. The chain recombines TRBV4-3 with TRBJ1-1; possibly TRBD1 for D (5 bases). The CDR3 contains 18 residues. The V and J ends lost 0 bases and 0 bases respectively, with 17 bases between them. Germline CDR1 is LGHNA and CDR2 is YSLEER. This CDR3 is CASSQERGVVFMNTEAFF. CDR3 bases: TGCGCCAGCAGCCAAGAAAGGGGCGTCGTTTTCATGAACACTGAAGCTTTCTTT.

The CDR3 is CASSLAWGSNQPQHF. For the CDR3, the DNA is TGTGCCAGCAGCTTGGCATGGGGTAGCAATCAGCCCCAGCATTTT. The V and J genes are TRBV5-6 and TRBJ1-5; D is uncertain. Germline V gene sequence: CDR1 SGHDT, CDR2 YYEEEE. This CDR3 has 15 residues. The V gene lost 0 bases and the J gene lost 0 bases, with 7 bases spanning the gap.

The chain recombines TRBV18 with TRBJ1-5, with TRBD1 matching 7 bases. The trim removed 6 bases at V and 9 bases at J, leaving 11 bases unmatched. The CDR3 is 14 residues long. CDR1 is KGHSH and CDR2 is LQKENI in the germline V gene. CDR3 residues: CASSDGTDPSPQHF. The CDR3 DNA reads as TGTGCCAGCTCGGACGGGACAGACCCATCGCCCCAGCATTTT. The whole variable domain, remainder taken from reference TRBV18 and TRBJ1-5, is NAGVMQNPRHLVRRRGQEARLRCSPMKGHSHVYWYRQLPEEGLKFMVYLQKENIIDESGMPKERFSAEFPKEGPSILRIQQVVRGDSAAYFCASSDGTDPSPQHFGDGTRLSIL.

The genes are TRBV6-6 and TRBJ1-5; a weak D match, TRBD1 (5 bases). Trimming took 6 bases from V and 0 from J, leaving 6 bases between them. CDR3 size: 13 residues. CDR1 and CDR2 (germline): MNHNY, SVGAGI (reference sequence). The CDR3 bases are TGTGCCAGCAGAGGGGCTAGCAATCAGCCCCAGCATTTT. It specifies CASRGASNQPQHF.

The rearrangement uses TRBV9 and TRBJ2-1, with D perhaps being TRBD1 or TRBD2 (6 bases each). The CDR3 runs 18 residues. Germline V gene sequence: CDR1 SGDLS, CDR2 YYNGEE. Trimming shortened V by 2 bases and J by 3 bases, and 21 bases separated the two germline ends. The chain's CDR3 is CASSVPAGEVSLYNEQFF. As DNA, the CDR3 is TGTGCCAGCAGCGTCCCGGCAGGGGAGGTATCCCTCTACAATGAGCAGTTCTTC.

The rearrangement joins TRBV7-9 to TRBJ2-1, with D maybe TRBD1 (5 bases). V shed 2 bases and J shed 2 bases, with 10 bases lying between them. Germline CDR1 is SEHNR and CDR2 is FQNEAQ (reference sequence). The CDR3 loop spans 15 amino acids. The CDR3 DNA reads TGTGCCAGCAGCTTAAGGCAGGGTCCCTACAATGAGCAGTTCTTC. Encoded protein: CASSLRQGPYNEQFF.

CDR3 DNA sequence: TGTGCCAGCAGCATATATCTAGCCTACACAATTCGCACTGAAGCTTTCTTT. Its protein is CASSIYLAYTIRTEAFF. This sequence joins TRBV21-1 and TRBJ1-1. TRBV21-1 constitutes a pseudogene. This CDR3 is built from 17 residues.

This chain links TRBV11-3 with TRBJ1-1; D unclear. This CDR3 has 12 residues. Germline CDR1 is SGHNT and CDR2 is YENEEA. The ends were cut back, 0 bases at V and 8 bases at J, with 7 bases in the middle. In DNA, the CDR3 is TGTGCCAGCAGCTTAGATCCAGGAGAAGCTTTCTTT. It codes for CASSLDPGEAFF.

This clone has only one observation. This rearrangement joins TRBV4-3 to TRBJ2-1; the match to TRBD2 covers 7 bases. Germline CDR1 reads LGHNA; CDR2 reads YSLEER. V shed 0 bases, J shed 6 bases, and the junction held 2 bases outside the gene matches. CDR3 size: 14 residues. The CDR3 loop reads CASSQEREGNEQFF. The CDR3, as DNA: TGCGCCAGCAGCCAAGAAAGGGAGGGCAATGAGCAGTTCTTC.

This chain joins TRBV5-8 and TRBJ1-1; 10 nucleotides agree with TRBD1. Trimming at V came to 5 bases and at J to 4 bases, leaving 5 bases not matched to a gene. Germline V CDR1 and CDR2: SGHTS, YDEGEE. CDR3 size: 14 residues. In nucleotides, the CDR3 is TGTGCCAGCAGTCCAGGACAGGGGGGCACTGAAGCTTTCTTT. The encoded protein is CASSPGQGGTEAFF.

V gene TRBV2 combines with J gene TRBJ1-4; maybe TRBD1 (5 bases). The CDR3 covers 16 residues. CDR1 and CDR2 (germline): SNHLY, FYNNEI. With 4 bases removed from V and 4 bases from J, the gap between germline ends came to 16 bases. The CDR3 bases are TGTGCCAGCAGTGGGCCAAGGGCGGGGCGTAATGAAAAACTGTTTTTT. This codes for CASSGPRAGRNEKLFF. Full variable domain (remainder filled in from reference TRBV2 and TRBJ1-4): EPEVTQTPSHQVTQMGQEVILRCVPISNHLYFYWYRQILGQKVEFLVSFYNNEISEKSEIFDDQFSVERPDGSNFTLKIRSTKLEDSAMYFCASSGPRAGRNEKLFFGSGTQLSVL.

This chain uses TRBV29-1 with TRBJ2-6; D not resolved. Germline values: CDR1 SQVTM, CDR2 ANQGSEA. V lost 1 base and J lost 1, with 2 bases in between. This CDR3 spans 13 amino acids. CDR3 nucleotide sequence: TGCAGCGTTGAAGTGTCTGGGGCCAACGTCCTGACTTTC. Its protein product is CSVEVSGANVLTF. The variable domain in full, with the rest retrieved from reference TRBV29-1 and TRBJ2-6, is SAVISQKPSRDICQRGTSLTIQCQVDSQVTMMFWYRQQPGQSLTLIATANQGSEATYESGFVIDKFPISRPNLTFSTLTVSNMSPEDSSIYLCSVEVSGANVLTFGAGSRLTVL.

The V gene is TRBV29-1, the J gene TRBJ1-2; D possibly corresponds to TRBD1 (6 bases). The CDR3 loop spans 17 amino acids. The V gene lost 1 base and the J gene lost 4 bases, with 22 bases spanning the gap. Germline V gene lookup returns CDR1 SQVTM and CDR2 ANQGSEA. This chain's CDR3 is CSVEVVLISGAGYGYTF. CDR3 bases: TGCAGCGTTGAAGTAGTCCTCATTTCGGGGGCCGGCTATGGCTACACCTTC.

The chain joins TRBV10-3 to TRBJ2-7, with 9 bases fitting TRBD1. The V gene's germline CDR1 is ENHRY and CDR2 SYGVKD. The junction had 8 bases not matched to a gene; V was cut back by 11 bases and J by 3 bases. This CDR3 has 13 amino acids. The CDR3 here is CAANRDRDYEQYF. In DNA form, the CDR3 reads TGTGCCGCAAACCGGGACAGGGACTACGAGCAGTACTTC.

CDR3 in DNA: TGTGCCTGGGGCACGTTCTCACTGCACGAGCAGTACTTC. It codes for CAWGTFSLHEQYF. V gene TRBV30 combines with J gene TRBJ2-7; unclear D gene. With 5 bases removed from V and 5 bases from J, the gap between germline ends came to 16 bases. Germline-derived CDR1 and CDR2 are GTSNPN and SVGIG (reference sequence). This CDR3 has 13 residues.

The V gene is TRBV14, the J gene TRBJ1-1; D gene unclear. Germline V gene lookup returns CDR1 SGHDN and CDR2 FVKESK. CDR3 length: 12 amino acids. V was clipped by 4 bases and J by 1 base, with 4 bases between them. The CDR3 DNA follows: TGTGCCAGCAGCCCGAGGAACACTGAAGCTTTCTTT. It is translated as CASSPRNTEAFF. Full variable domain (missing parts from reference TRBV14 and TRBJ1-1): EAGVTQFPSHSVIEKGQTVTLRCDPISGHDNLYWYRRVMGKEIKFLLHFVKESKQDESGMPNNRFLAERTGGTYSTLKVQPAELEDSGVYFCASSPRNTEAFFGQGTRLTVV.

This rearrangement joins TRBV10-2 to TRBJ2-2; 8 bases map to TRBD1. The CDR3 is made up of 14 amino acids. Germline V lookup: CDR1 WSHSY, CDR2 SAAADI. The trim removed 3 bases at V and 4 bases at J, leaving 1 base unmatched. CDR3 loop: CASSEQGVTGELFF. The CDR3 region has the DNA TGCGCCAGCAGTGAACAGGGGGTCACCGGGGAGCTGTTTTTT.

This chain links TRBV4-2 with TRBJ1-2; weak D call: TRBD1 (5 bases). CDR1 is LGHNA, CDR2 YNFKEQ, per germline. This CDR3 contains 16 residues. Between the trimmed V and J ends, which lost 0 bases and 2 bases, there was a span of 13 bases. The DNA for the CDR3 is TGTGCCAGCAGCCAAGATGGGGGTATAGGGAACTATGGCTACACCTTC. The encoded protein is CASSQDGGIGNYGYTF.

The V and J genes are TRBV10-3 and TRBJ1-1; TRBD1 might be the D (5 bases). CDR3 length: 14 amino acids. V was cut by 4 bases and J by 11 bases, with 20 bases left in between. Germline values: CDR1 ENHRY, CDR2 SYGVKD. The DNA of the CDR3 is TGTGCCATCAGTGGGTCCCCGGGAGGGGACGGTGCTTTCTTT. Encoded protein: CAISGSPGGDGAFF.

The chain combines TRBV4-3 with TRBJ1-3; 12 nucleotides match TRBD1. Germline CDR1 reads LGHNA; CDR2 reads YSLEER. There are 17 residues in the CDR3. Losses at the gene ends were 4 bases for V and 6 bases for J; bases not matched to a gene: 10. The CDR3 sequence: CASSREGTGGSENTIYF. The CDR3 nucleotides read TGCGCCAGCAGCCGAGAAGGGACAGGGGGCTCGGAAAACACCATATATTTT.

The chain couples TRBV6-6 to TRBJ2-7; 10 bases are a match to TRBD1. CDR3 size: 15 residues. Looked up from germline, CDR1 is MNHNY and CDR2 is SVGAGI (reference sequence). J was trimmed by 5 bases and V by 2 bases; bases with no gene match: 6. In nucleotides, the CDR3 is TGTGCCAGCAGTTACCCCGGGACAGGGGTCCACGAGCAGTACTTC. Translating it yields CASSYPGTGVHEQYF.

The chain has TRBV28 and TRBJ2-1; D is unresolved. CDR1 is MDHEN, CDR2 SYDVKM, per germline. Trimming removed 1 base at V and 6 bases at J, with 10 bases between. CDR3 length: 14 residues. DNA of the CDR3: TGTGCCAGCAGTTTATCGGGCGGATCCAATGAGCAGTTCTTC. This translates into CASSLSGGSNEQFF.

The chain has TRBV7-7 and TRBJ2-2; D not certain. Germline lookup yields CDR1 SSHAT and CDR2 FNYEAQ (reference sequence). Trimming took off 5 bases at V and 4 bases at J, with 8 bases between the two ends. This CDR3 region has 13 residues. The CDR3 spells CASSAVGTGELFF. CDR3 nucleotide sequence: TGTGCCAGCAGCGCCGTCGGCACCGGGGAGCTGTTTTTT.

The V call is TRBV5-4, the J call TRBJ2-5, with 9 positions matching TRBD1. Germline lookup yields CDR1 SGHNT and CDR2 YYREEE (reference sequence). The CDR3 covers 13 residues. J lost 11 bases, V lost 3 bases, and 8 bases had no gene match. The CDR3 DNA sequence: TGTGCCAGCAGCTGGGGGACAGGGACGGAGCAGTACTTC. The encoded protein is CASSWGTGTEQYF. Looking up the rest from reference TRBV5-4 and TRBJ2-5 gives the full variable domain: ETGVTQSPTHLIKTRGQQVTLRCSSQSGHNTVSWYQQALGQGPQFIFQYYREEENGRGNFPPRFSGLQFPNYSSELNVNALELDDSALYLCASSWGTGTEQYFGPGTRLLVL.

The J gene is TRBJ1-1, the V gene TRBV11-2; no definite D call. CDR3 length equals 15 residues. V was cut by 5 bases and J by 1 base, with 14 bases left in between. The germline V gene has CDR1 SGHAT and CDR2 FQNNGV. The CDR3 loop is CASSDMMAGNTEAFF. In DNA, the CDR3 is TGTGCCAGCAGCGACATGATGGCAGGGAACACTGAAGCTTTCTTT. The whole variable domain, remainder taken from reference TRBV11-2 and TRBJ1-1, is EAGVAQSPRYKIIEKRQSVAFWCNPISGHATLYWYQQILGQGPKLLIQFQNNGVVDDSQLPKDRFSAERLKGVDSTLKIQPAKLEDSAVYLCASSDMMAGNTEAFFGQGTRLTVV.

V gene TRBV28 combines with J gene TRBJ1-4; D not resolved. Per the germline V gene, CDR1 is MDHEN and CDR2 is SYDVKM. The CDR3 extends over 18 amino acids. Trimming stripped 3 bases from V and 0 bases from J, with 17 bases between. CDR3: CASSFPSGYGATNEKLFF. CDR3 bases: TGTGCCAGCAGTTTCCCCTCGGGGTACGGAGCAACTAATGAAAAACTGTTTTTT.

This chain connects TRBV11-2 to TRBJ2-7; 12 nucleotides agree with TRBD2. The V segment lost 2 bases and the J segment 4 bases; nucleotides outside the gene matches: 0. The CDR3 covers 14 residues. CDR1 and CDR2 from the germline V gene are SGHAT and FQNNGV. CDR3: CASSLLAGGYEQYF. For the CDR3, the DNA is TGTGCCAGCAGCTTACTAGCGGGGGGGTACGAGCAGTACTTC.

V and J are TRBV2 and TRBJ2-7; weak D call: TRBD2 (6 bases). Trimming stripped 1 base from V and 3 bases from J, with 16 bases between. CDR1 is SNHLY, CDR2 FYNNEI, per germline. The CDR3 consists of 16 residues. CDR3 in amino acids: CASSEELALGVYEQYF. As DNA, the CDR3 is TGTGCCAGCAGTGAAGAGCTAGCGTTGGGGGTCTACGAGCAGTACTTC.

The count of this clone is one. J is TRBJ2-1 and V is TRBV9; 8 positions agree with TRBD2. V dropped 0 bases and J dropped 6; count of bases not matched to a gene: 5. This CDR3 spans 15 amino acids. Germline V gives CDR1 SGDLS, CDR2 YYNGEE. The CDR3 is CASSVVPAGVNEQFF. For the CDR3, the DNA is TGTGCCAGCAGCGTAGTCCCAGCGGGGGTCAATGAGCAGTTCTTC. Full variable domain (outside the CDR3, taken from reference TRBV9 and TRBJ2-1): DSGVTQTPKHLITATGQRVTLRCSPRSGDLSVYWYQQSLDQGLQFLIQYYNGEERAKGNILERFSAQQFPDLHSELNLSSLELGDSALYFCASSVVPAGVNEQFFGPGTRLTVL.

This clone has just one count. This chain uses TRBV21-1 with TRBJ1-1. TRBV21-1 is deemed a pseudogene. The CDR3 totals 14 residues. CDR3 nucleotide sequence: TGTGCCAGCAGCAAGGACCCTTGGGACACTGAAGCTTTCTTT. Protein: CASSKDPWDTEAFF.